This T cell receptor (beta chain) emerged from a study of early T cells in non-severe SARS-CoV-2 infection. Looking at the study overall: Sequencing was performed on bulk RNA from unsorted whole blood, leaving chains unpaired. Study-wide points: Clonotype matching in VDJdb favored anti-spike CD8 responses and did not capture private and CD4 specificities.

In this sample, this clonotype turned up a few times. Its antigen is currently unknown. The CDR3 sequence is 16 residues long. V lost 2 bases and J 1 base, leaving 14 bases between the germline ends. The germline V gene encodes CDR1 MNHNY and CDR2 SVGAGI (reference sequence). MiXCR, applied by TCRdb to the 5' RACE reads, yields one record per CDR3 protein. The table has around 63,000 distinct CDR3 sequences, 10% to 15% seen once; the top ten hold about 4.3%. The sequenced sample was whole blood. This chain uses TRBV6-6 with TRBJ1-1, with a weak D call TRBD1 (6 bases). This receptor was taken from an adult who was a healthcare worker with PCR-confirmed SARS-CoV-2 infection or an uninfected control (not recorded which). CDR3 sequence (DNA): TGTGCCAGCAGTTACCCGACGACAGGCCCGAACACTGAAGCTTTCTTT. Protein product: CASSYPTTGPNTEAFF.